This T cell receptor (beta chain) was retrieved from a study of blood T cell repertoires in COVID-19. Study details: Italy, Spain and the United States were the sources of the convalescent and acute COVID-19 samples.

Clones were sequenced by immunoSEQ multiplex PCR, and TCRdb holds only the in-frame ones, with some missing. Seen here are 180,000 or so clones, 86% observed once, and the top ten hold around 3.3%. The CDR3 runs 14 residues. Germline loops: CDR1 SGHTA, CDR2 FQGNSA. Between the trimmed V and J ends, which lost 1 base and 13 bases, there was a span of 17 bases. The source is a man aged 70 or older with acute or convalescent COVID-19. The source material was peripheral blood. This chain joins TRBV7-2 and TRBJ2-1; D might be TRBD1 (7 bases). The CDR3 loop reads CASSLGGTVVGQFF. In nucleotides, the CDR3 is TGTGCCAGCAGCTTAGGCGGGACAGTGGTTGGACAGTTCTTC.